This T cell receptor beta chain was sequenced for a study of blood T cell repertoires in COVID-19. Across the study: From the United States, Italy and Spain came samples of acute and convalescent COVID-19. Sample material is recorded as cDNA or gDNA derived from T cells, B-cell-depleted T cells, or PBMCs.

Under the authors' procedure: The authors estimated nucleated cell counts from reference gene primer amplification. Repertoires were generated with immunoSEQ multiplex PCR, while TCRdb's copy carries only in-frame clones and drops some. The V and J calls and clone size come from that table; D and trimming were worked out from the DNA. The sample consists of under 250,000 clones, less than 85% of them appearing once. The CDR3 has 10 amino acids. Trimming removed 3 bases from V and 8 bases from J, with 2 bases in between. Germline V gene data show CDR1 as MGHRA and CDR2 as YSYEKL. The sample was peripheral blood. V is TRBV4-1 and J is TRBJ2-1; D remains ambiguous. This TCR derives from a woman in her 70s with active or convalescent COVID-19. CDR3 bases: TGCGCCAGCAGCCACGATGAGCAGTTCTTC. It translates to CASSHDEQFF.